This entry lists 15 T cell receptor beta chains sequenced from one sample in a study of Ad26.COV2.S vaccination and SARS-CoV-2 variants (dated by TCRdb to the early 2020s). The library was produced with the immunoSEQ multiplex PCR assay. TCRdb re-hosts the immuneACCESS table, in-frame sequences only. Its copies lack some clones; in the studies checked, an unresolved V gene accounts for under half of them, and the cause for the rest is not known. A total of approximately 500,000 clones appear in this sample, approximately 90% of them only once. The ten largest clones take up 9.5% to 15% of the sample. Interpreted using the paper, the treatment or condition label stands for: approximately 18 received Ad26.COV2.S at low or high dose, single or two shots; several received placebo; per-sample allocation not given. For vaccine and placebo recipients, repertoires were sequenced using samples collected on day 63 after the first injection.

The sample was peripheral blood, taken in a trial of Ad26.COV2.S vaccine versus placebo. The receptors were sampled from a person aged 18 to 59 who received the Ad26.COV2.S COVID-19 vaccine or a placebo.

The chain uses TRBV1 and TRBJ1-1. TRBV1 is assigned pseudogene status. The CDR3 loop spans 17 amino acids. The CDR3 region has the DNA TGCACCAGCAGCGGACTCCGGGACGGTCACATGAACACTGAAGCTTTCTTT. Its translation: CTSSGLRDGHMNTEAFF.

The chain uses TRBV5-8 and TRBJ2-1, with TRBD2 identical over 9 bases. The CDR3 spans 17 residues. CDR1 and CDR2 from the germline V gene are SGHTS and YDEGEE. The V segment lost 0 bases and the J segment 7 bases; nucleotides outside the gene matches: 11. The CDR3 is CASSLGVGGRAGNEQFF. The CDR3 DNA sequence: TGTGCCAGCAGCTTGGGCGTTGGCGGGAGGGCCGGTAATGAGCAGTTCTTC.

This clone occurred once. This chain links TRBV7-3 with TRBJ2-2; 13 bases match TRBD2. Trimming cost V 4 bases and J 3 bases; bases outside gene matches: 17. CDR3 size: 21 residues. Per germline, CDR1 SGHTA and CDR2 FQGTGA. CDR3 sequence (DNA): TGTGCCAGCAGCTCCCGACCCCTAGGACTAGCGGGAGCGGGGGACACCGGGGAGCTGTTTTTT. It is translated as CASSSRPLGLAGAGDTGELFF.

CDR3 residues: CASSLLVGTQANIQYF. The CDR3 bases are TGTGCCAGCAGCTTGCTCGTAGGGACCCAAGCCAACATTCAGTACTTC. This rearrangement joins TRBV5-4 to TRBJ2-4; D may be TRBD1 or TRBD2 (5 bases each). The germline CDR1 and CDR2 sequences are SGHNT and YYREEE (reference sequence). The CDR3 is 16 residues long. Trimming removed 1 base at V and 7 bases at J, with 18 bases between.

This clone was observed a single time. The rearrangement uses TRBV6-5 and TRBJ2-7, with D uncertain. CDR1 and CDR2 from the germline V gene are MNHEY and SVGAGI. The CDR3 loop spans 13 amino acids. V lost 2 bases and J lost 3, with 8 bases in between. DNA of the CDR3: TGTGCCAGCAGTTACGGTTACCGCTACGAGCAGTACTTC. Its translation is CASSYGYRYEQYF.

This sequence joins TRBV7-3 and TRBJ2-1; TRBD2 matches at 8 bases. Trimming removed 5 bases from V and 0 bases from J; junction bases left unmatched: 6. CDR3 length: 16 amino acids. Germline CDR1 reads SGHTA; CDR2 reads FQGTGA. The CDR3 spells CASSRRLARSYNEQFF. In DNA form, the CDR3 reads TGTGCCAGCAGCCGACGACTAGCGCGCTCCTACAATGAGCAGTTCTTC.

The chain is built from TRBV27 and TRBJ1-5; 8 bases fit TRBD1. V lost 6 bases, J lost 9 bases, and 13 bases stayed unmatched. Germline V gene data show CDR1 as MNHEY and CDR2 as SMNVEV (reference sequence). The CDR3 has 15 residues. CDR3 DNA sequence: TGTGCCAGCAGAGCCACAGGGGGAGGCGGTGGGCCCCAGCATTTT. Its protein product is CASRATGGGGGPQHF.

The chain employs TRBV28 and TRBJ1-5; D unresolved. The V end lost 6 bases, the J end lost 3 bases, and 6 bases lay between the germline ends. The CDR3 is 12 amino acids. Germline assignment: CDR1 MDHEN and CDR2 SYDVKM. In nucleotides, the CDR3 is TGTGCCAGCAGACCCGACAATCAGCCCCAGCATTTT. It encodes CASRPDNQPQHF.

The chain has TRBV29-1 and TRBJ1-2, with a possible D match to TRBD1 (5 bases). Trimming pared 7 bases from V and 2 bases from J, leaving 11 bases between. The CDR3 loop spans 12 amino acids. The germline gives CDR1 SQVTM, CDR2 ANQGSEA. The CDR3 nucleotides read TGCAGCGCAGCAGAGGGGAACTATGGCTACACCTTC. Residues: CSAAEGNYGYTF.

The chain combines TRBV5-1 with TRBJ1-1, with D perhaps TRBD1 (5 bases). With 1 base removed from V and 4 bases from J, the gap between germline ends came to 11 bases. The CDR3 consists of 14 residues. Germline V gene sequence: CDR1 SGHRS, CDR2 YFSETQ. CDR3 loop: CASSLSGGVTEAFF. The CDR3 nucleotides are TGCGCCAGCAGCTTGAGTGGAGGGGTCACTGAAGCTTTCTTT.

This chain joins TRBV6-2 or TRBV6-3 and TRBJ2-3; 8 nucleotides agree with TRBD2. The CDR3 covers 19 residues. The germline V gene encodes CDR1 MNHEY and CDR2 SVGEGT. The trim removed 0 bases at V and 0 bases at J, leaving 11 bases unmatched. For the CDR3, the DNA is TGTGCCAGCAGTTACTCGGCGGCGGGAGGAACGAGCAGCACAGATACGCAGTATTTT. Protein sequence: CASSYSAAGGTSSTDTQYF.

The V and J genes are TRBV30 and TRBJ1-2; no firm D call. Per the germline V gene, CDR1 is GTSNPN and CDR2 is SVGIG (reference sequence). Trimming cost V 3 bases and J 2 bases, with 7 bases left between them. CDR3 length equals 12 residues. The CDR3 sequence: CAWRLQNYGYTF. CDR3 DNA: TGTGCCTGGAGGCTACAGAACTATGGCTACACCTTC.

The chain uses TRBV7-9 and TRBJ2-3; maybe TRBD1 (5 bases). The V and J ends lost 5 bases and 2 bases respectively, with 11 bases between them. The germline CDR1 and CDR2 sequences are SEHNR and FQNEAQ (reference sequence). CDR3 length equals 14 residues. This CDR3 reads CASSPEGVTDTQYF. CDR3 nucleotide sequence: TGTGCCAGCAGCCCCGAAGGGGTCACAGATACGCAGTATTTT.

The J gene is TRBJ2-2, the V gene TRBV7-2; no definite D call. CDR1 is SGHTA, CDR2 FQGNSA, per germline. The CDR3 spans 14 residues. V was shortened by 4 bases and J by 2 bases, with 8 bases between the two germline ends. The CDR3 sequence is CASSSRRNTGELFF. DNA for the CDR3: TGTGCCAGCAGCTCCAGAAGAAACACCGGGGAGCTGTTTTTT.

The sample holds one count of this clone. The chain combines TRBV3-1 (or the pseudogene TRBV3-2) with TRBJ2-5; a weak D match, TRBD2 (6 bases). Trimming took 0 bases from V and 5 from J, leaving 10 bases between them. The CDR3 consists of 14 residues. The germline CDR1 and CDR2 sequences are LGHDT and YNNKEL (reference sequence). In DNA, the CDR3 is TGTGCCAGCAGCCAAGATCGCGGGACGGAGACCCAGTACTTC. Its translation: CASSQDRGTETQYF.